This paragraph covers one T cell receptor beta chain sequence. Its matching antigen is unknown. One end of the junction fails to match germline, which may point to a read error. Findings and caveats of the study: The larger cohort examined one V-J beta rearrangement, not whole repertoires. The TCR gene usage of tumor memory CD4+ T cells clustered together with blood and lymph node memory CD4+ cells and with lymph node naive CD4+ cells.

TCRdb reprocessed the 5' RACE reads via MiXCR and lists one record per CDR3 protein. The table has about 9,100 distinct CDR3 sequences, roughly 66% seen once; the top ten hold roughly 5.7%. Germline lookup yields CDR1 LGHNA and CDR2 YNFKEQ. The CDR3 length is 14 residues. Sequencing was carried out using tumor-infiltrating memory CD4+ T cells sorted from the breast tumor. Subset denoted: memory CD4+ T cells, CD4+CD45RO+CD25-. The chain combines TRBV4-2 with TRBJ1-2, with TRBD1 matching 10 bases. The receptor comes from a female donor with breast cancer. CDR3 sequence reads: CANSHGTGDYGYTF. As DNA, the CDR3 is TGTGCCAACAGCCATGGGACAGGGGACTATGGCTACACCTTC.